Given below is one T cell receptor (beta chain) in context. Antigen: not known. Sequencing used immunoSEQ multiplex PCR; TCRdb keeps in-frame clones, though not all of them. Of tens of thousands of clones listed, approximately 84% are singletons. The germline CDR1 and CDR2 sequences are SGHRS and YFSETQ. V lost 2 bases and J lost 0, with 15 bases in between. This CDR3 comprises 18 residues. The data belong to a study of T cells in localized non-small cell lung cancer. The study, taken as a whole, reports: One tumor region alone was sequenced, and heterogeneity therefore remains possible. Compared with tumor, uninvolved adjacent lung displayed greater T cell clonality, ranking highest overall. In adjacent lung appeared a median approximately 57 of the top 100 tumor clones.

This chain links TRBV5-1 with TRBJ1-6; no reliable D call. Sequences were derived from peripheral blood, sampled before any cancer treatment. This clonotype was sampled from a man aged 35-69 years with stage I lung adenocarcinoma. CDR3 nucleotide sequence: TGCGCCAGCAGCTTCGGTTATTCTGCGAGCTCCTATAATTCACCCCTCCACTTT. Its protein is CASSFGYSASSYNSPLHF.